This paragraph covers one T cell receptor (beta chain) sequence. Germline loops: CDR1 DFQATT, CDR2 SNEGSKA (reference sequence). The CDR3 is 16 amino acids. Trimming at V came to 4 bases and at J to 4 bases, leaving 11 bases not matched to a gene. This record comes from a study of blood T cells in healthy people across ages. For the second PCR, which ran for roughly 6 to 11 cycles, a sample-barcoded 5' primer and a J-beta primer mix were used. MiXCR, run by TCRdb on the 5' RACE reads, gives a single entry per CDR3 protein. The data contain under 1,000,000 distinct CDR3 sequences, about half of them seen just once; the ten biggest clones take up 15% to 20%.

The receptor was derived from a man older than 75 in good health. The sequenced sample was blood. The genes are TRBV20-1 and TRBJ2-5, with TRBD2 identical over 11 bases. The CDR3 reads CSAIVAGTSGGETQYF. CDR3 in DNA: TGCAGTGCTATTGTCGCCGGGACTAGCGGAGGAGAGACCCAGTACTTC.